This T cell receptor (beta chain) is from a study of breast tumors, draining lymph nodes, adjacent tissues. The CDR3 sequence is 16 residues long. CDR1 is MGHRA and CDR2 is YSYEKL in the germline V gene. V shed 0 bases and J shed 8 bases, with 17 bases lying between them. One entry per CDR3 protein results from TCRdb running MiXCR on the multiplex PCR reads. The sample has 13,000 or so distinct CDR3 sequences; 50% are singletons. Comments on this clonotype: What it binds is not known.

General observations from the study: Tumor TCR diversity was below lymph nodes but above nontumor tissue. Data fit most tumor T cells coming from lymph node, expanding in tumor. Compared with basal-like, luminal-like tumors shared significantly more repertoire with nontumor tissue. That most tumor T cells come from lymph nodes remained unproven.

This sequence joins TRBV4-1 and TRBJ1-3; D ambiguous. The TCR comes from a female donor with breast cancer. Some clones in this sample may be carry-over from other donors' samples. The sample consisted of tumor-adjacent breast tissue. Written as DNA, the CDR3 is TGCGCCAGCAGCCAAGATCCGGGGTCTCATGGCTACACCATATATTTT. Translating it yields CASSQDPGSHGYTIYF.